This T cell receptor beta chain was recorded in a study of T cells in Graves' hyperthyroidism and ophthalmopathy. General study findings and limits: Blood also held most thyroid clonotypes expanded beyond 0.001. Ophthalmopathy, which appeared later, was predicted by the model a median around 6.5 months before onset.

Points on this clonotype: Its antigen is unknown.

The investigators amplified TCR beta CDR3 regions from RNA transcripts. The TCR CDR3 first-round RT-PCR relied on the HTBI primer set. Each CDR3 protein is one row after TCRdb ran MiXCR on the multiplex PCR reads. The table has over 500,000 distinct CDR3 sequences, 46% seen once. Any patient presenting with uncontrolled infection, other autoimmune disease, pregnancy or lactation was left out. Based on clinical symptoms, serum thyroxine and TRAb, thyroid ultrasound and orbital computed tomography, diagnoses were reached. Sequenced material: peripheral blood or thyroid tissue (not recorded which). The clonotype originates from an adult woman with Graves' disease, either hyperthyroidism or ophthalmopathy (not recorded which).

CDR3 region: CASSPRGQGNQPQHF. CDR3 nucleotide sequence: TGTGCCAGCAGCCCTAGGGGGCAGGGGAATCAGCCCCAGCATTTT. The rearrangement links TRBV5-6 to TRBJ1-5; 7 positions agree with TRBD1. The CDR3 has 15 residues. Germline CDR1 is SGHDT and CDR2 is YYEEEE. V was pared by 4 bases and J by 4 bases, with 8 bases of the junction left unmatched.